Below are 9 T cell receptor beta chains sequenced from a single sample in a study of cytomegalovirus exposure and HLA in healthy donors. In the PCR, 60 Vbeta and 13 Jbeta primers were used. Sequencing used immunoSEQ multiplex PCR; TCRdb keeps in-frame clones, though not all of them. Of around 130,000 clones listed, around 8.5% are singletons. Sequencing was performed on PBMCs. Receptors were obtained from a man between 40 and 49 years old in good health and CMV-seronegative.

This clone was seen a few times. The V call is TRBV29-1, the J call TRBJ2-5, with a possible D match to TRBD2 (6 bases). The CDR3 spans 11 residues. Germline-derived CDR1 and CDR2 are SQVTM and ANQGSEA. Trimming removed 8 bases at V and 4 bases at J, with 11 bases between. The CDR3 spells CSTDGGETQYF. In DNA form, the CDR3 reads TGCAGCACGGACGGGGGAGAGACCCAGTACTTC.

The rearrangement joins TRBV15 to TRBJ1-4, with D unclear. The germline V and J ends were trimmed by 0 bases and 6 bases, with 11 bases remaining between them. The CDR3 is made up of 15 amino acids. Per germline, CDR1 LNHNV and CDR2 YYDKDF (reference sequence). This chain's CDR3 is CATSRDPGFYEKLFF. DNA of the CDR3: TGTGCCACCAGCAGAGATCCAGGCTTCTATGAAAAACTGTTTTTT.

Only a few counts were recorded for this clone. J is TRBJ1-1 and V is TRBV5-1; perhaps TRBD1 as D (6 bases). The V end lost 0 bases, the J end lost 2 bases, and 11 bases lay between the germline ends. Germline lookup yields CDR1 SGHRS and CDR2 YFSETQ. The CDR3 runs 15 residues. The CDR3 DNA follows: TGCGCCAGCAGCTTGGCAGGGGTGGGCAACACTGAAGCTTTCTTT. Its translation: CASSLAGVGNTEAFF.

This clone was seen more than once but under ten times. The V gene is TRBV6-6, the J gene TRBJ2-6; D not resolved. The CDR3 spans 16 residues. The germline V gene encodes CDR1 MNHNY and CDR2 SVGAGI (reference sequence). Trimming shortened V by 0 bases and J by 0 bases, and 6 bases separated the two germline ends. CDR3 protein: CASSYSGSSGANVLTF. DNA of the CDR3: TGTGCCAGCAGTTACTCCGGGTCCTCTGGGGCCAACGTCCTGACTTTC.

This clone was detected a few times. The chain combines TRBV7-2 with TRBJ1-5; TRBD1 might be the D (6 bases). CDR1 is SGHTA, CDR2 FQGNSA, per germline. The V end lost 4 bases, the J end lost 4 bases, and 11 bases lay between the germline ends. The CDR3 sequence is 14 residues long. CDR3 region: CASSSGQPNQPQHF. The CDR3 DNA is TGTGCCAGCAGCTCAGGACAGCCTAATCAGCCCCAGCATTTT.

As regards this clone: Within the sample, other DNA sequences also encode this same CDR3. The chain joins TRBV29-1 to TRBJ2-1, with TRBD2 matching 11 bases. Per germline, CDR1 SQVTM and CDR2 ANQGSEA. Losses at the gene ends were 7 bases for V and 1 base for J; bases not matched to a gene: 3. The CDR3 loop spans 14 amino acids. This chain's CDR3 is CSGSGGGSYNEQFF. Written as DNA, the CDR3 is TGCAGCGGTAGCGGGGGGGGGTCCTACAATGAGCAGTTCTTC.

J is TRBJ2-2 and V is TRBV29-1; the match to TRBD2 covers 11 bases. The CDR3 sequence is 15 residues long. Germline loops: CDR1 SQVTM, CDR2 ANQGSEA. V was clipped by 7 bases and J by 5 bases; unmatched bases: 9. The DNA of the CDR3 is TGCAGCGGAGCTACTAGCGGGGGTGGGACCGGGGAGCTGTTTTTT. It encodes CSGATSGGGTGELFF.

This chain uses TRBV10-3 with TRBJ2-7; TRBD1 matches at 8 bases. CDR3 length: 14 residues. Germline loops: CDR1 ENHRY, CDR2 SYGVKD. Trimming took 4 bases from V and 4 from J; bases not matched to a gene: 6. Here the CDR3 reads CAISGDRGWYEQYF. Written as DNA, the CDR3 is TGTGCCATCAGTGGTGACAGGGGTTGGTACGAGCAGTACTTC.

This clone was seen more than once but under ten times. This chain connects TRBV5-1 to TRBJ2-1, with D perhaps matching TRBD2 (6 bases). Trimming took off 4 bases at V and 10 bases at J, with 18 bases between the two ends. The CDR3 covers 14 residues. The germline V gene has CDR1 SGHRS and CDR2 YFSETQ. The CDR3: CASSEGTSPREQFF. The DNA for the CDR3 is TGCGCCAGCAGCGAAGGGACTTCACCTCGGGAGCAGTTCTTC.